The T cell receptor beta chain under discussion was sequenced for a study of blood T cell repertoires in COVID-19. For the study at large: Both acute and convalescent COVID-19 samples were obtained from the United States, Italy and Spain. The cDNA or gDNA used as material had been derived from T cells, B-cell-depleted T cells, or PBMCs.

Per the study methods: Scientists estimated how many nucleated cells there were by amplifying reference gene primers. Sequencing used immunoSEQ multiplex PCR; TCRdb keeps in-frame clones, though not all of them. D and trimming were read from the DNA, whereas the V and J calls and clone size are those reported in that table. The sample carries approximately 350,000 clones, around four fifths recorded once. CDR1 and CDR2 (germline): SGDLS, YYNGEE. With 3 bases clipped from V and 4 bases from J, the junction kept 3 bases outside the gene matches. The CDR3 runs 13 residues. The sample consisted of peripheral blood. The rearrangement joins TRBV9 to TRBJ1-2, with TRBD1 identical over 7 bases. The clonotype comes from a man aged 25-45 years with active or convalescent COVID-19. The CDR3 DNA is TGTGCCAGCAGCGCCCAGGGGGGCTATGGCTACACCTTC. Protein product: CASSAQGGYGYTF. The whole variable domain, remainder taken from reference TRBV9 and TRBJ1-2, is DSGVTQTPKHLITATGQRVTLRCSPRSGDLSVYWYQQSLDQGLQFLIQYYNGEERAKGNILERFSAQQFPDLHSELNLSSLELGDSALYFCASSAQGGYGYTFGSGTRLTVV.